Below are 25 T cell receptor beta chains sequenced from a single sample in a study of T cell responses to AZD1222 COVID-19 vaccine. Libraries were prepared by immunoSEQ multiplex PCR; TCRdb keeps only in-frame clonotypes and omits some of them. The sample contains 170,000 or so clones, almost 90% of which appear only once. Sequencing used peripheral blood, obtained 28 days after the second AZD1222 dose. The receptors were sampled from an adult who received the AZD1222 COVID-19 vaccine.

V is TRBV4-3 and J is TRBJ2-5; 9 bases are shared with TRBD1. The CDR3 has 16 residues. Trimming at V came to 1 base and at J to 4 bases, leaving 7 bases not matched to a gene. Germline V CDR1 and CDR2: LGHNA, YSLEER. For the CDR3, the DNA is TGCGCCAGCAGCCAAGGGGGACAGGGTGGGAGAGAGACCCAGTACTTC. Translating it yields CASSQGGQGGRETQYF.

V usage is TRBV27 and J usage is TRBJ2-7; 7 bases align to TRBD2. The CDR3 covers 13 residues. In germline, CDR1 is MNHEY, CDR2 SMNVEV (reference sequence). Germline trimming cut 11 bases from V and 4 bases from J; bases unmatched to any gene: 11. CDR3 sequence reads: CAPNGASGYEQYF. The CDR3 DNA is TGTGCCCCCAACGGGGCTAGCGGTTACGAGCAGTACTTC.

Written as DNA, the CDR3 is TGTGCCAGCAGCCTAAGGGGAGTAGATGAAAAACTGTTTTTT. It encodes CASSLRGVDEKLFF. V usage is TRBV9 and J usage is TRBJ1-4; possible D gene TRBD1, 5 bases. Between the trimmed V and J ends, which lost 4 bases and 6 bases, there was a span of 13 bases. The CDR3 is made up of 14 amino acids. From germline, CDR1 is SGDLS and CDR2 YYNGEE.

V and J are TRBV12-5 and TRBJ2-7, with unresolved D. Germline-derived CDR1 and CDR2 are LGHNT and FRNRAP. With 1 base removed from V and 3 bases from J, the gap between germline ends came to 13 bases. The CDR3 is made up of 15 amino acids. As DNA, the CDR3 is TGTGCTAGTGGTTTGGGCGCTAGTGGGCTCTACGAGCAGTACTTC. Encoded protein: CASGLGASGLYEQYF.

V is TRBV7-2 and J is TRBJ2-5; 9 bases align to TRBD2. The CDR3 extends over 16 amino acids. The V gene end was trimmed by 4 bases and the J gene end by 5 bases; junction bases not matched to a gene: 11. Germline CDR1 SGHTA, CDR2 FQGNSA. CDR3 residues: CASSSWGLAGTETQYF. The CDR3 DNA reads TGTGCCAGCAGCTCCTGGGGTCTAGCGGGGACGGAGACCCAGTACTTC. Supplemented by reference TRBV7-2 and TRBJ2-5, the full variable domain reads GAGVSQSPSNKVTEKGKDVELRCDPISGHTALYWYRQSLGQGLEFLIYFQGNSAPDKSGLPSDRFSAERTGGSVSTLTIQRTQQEDSAVYLCASSSWGLAGTETQYFGPGTRLLVL.

This chain joins TRBV19 and TRBJ1-2; 10 bases line up with TRBD1. This CDR3 region has 13 residues. Germline CDR1 LNHDA, CDR2 SQIVND (reference sequence). V lost 7 bases and J lost 4; bases outside the gene matches: 3. CDR3: CASTGQGPYGYTF. The CDR3 bases are TGTGCCAGTACGGGACAGGGGCCCTATGGCTACACCTTC.

The chain uses TRBV27 and TRBJ2-7, with a weak D call TRBD1 (6 bases). Germline V gene sequence: CDR1 MNHEY, CDR2 SMNVEV (reference sequence). Trimming removed 2 bases from V and 3 bases from J, with 8 bases in between. This CDR3 contains 13 residues. The CDR3 protein is CASSLGGDYEQYF. CDR3 nucleotide sequence: TGTGCCAGCAGTTTAGGGGGCGACTACGAGCAGTACTTC.

The J gene is TRBJ1-3, the V gene TRBV10-3; D remains unclear. CDR3 length: 14 residues. CDR1 is ENHRY, CDR2 SYGVKD, per germline. The CDR3 sequence is CAPMGTSSGNTIYF. The CDR3 bases are TGTGCTCCGATGGGCACTTCCTCTGGAAACACCATATATTTT.

This clone was counted once. The chain has TRBV7-2 and TRBJ2-5, with 13 bases identical to TRBD2. With V trimmed by 4 bases and J by 4 bases, 6 bases remained unmatched. Germline CDR1 reads SGHTA; CDR2 reads FQGNSA. The CDR3 runs to 16 residues. DNA of the CDR3: TGTGCCAGCAGCTCTCGGACTAGCGGGGGTTTAGAGACCCAGTACTTC. Translating it yields CASSSRTSGGLETQYF.

The rearrangement links TRBV7-2 to TRBJ2-3; the D is unclear. The ends were cut back, 5 bases at V and 1 base at J, with 7 bases in the middle. The length of the CDR3 is 13 residues. Per the germline V gene, CDR1 is SGHTA and CDR2 is FQGNSA. CDR3 sequence: CASSNKGTDTQYF. The DNA of the CDR3 is TGTGCCAGCAGCAACAAGGGCACAGATACGCAGTATTTT.

This chain connects TRBV4-2 to TRBJ2-7; 9 positions agree with TRBD1. The ends lost 0 bases at V and 9 bases at J; junction bases unmatched: 9. The length of the CDR3 is 15 residues. Germline V lookup: CDR1 LGHNA, CDR2 YNFKEQ. CDR3 in DNA: TGTGCCAGCAGCCAAGACCCGGGACAGGGAGCGGCGCAGTACTTC. This gives the protein CASSQDPGQGAAQYF.

This chain joins TRBV6-1 and TRBJ2-1; D not resolved. In germline, CDR1 is MNHNS, CDR2 SASEGT. Trimming stripped 0 bases from V and 9 bases from J, with 6 bases between. The CDR3 has 12 amino acids. The CDR3 is CASSEAVTEQFF. Here the CDR3 DNA reads TGTGCCAGCAGTGAAGCGGTTACTGAGCAGTTCTTC.

The rearrangement uses TRBV7-6 and TRBJ2-1; D may be TRBD2 (6 bases). Germline-derived CDR1 and CDR2 are SGHVS and FNYEAQ. CDR3 length: 13 residues. Trimming stripped 0 bases from V and 7 bases from J, with 7 bases between. CDR3 sequence (DNA): TGTGCCAGCAGCTTAGCTGGGGGGAATGAGCAGTTCTTC. Its protein product is CASSLAGGNEQFF.

This chain links TRBV19 with TRBJ2-2, with D possibly called TRBD1 or TRBD2 (6 bases each). Germline CDR1 is LNHDA and CDR2 is SQIVND (reference sequence). V shed 6 bases and J shed 8 bases, with 13 bases lying between them. This CDR3 contains 13 residues. CDR3 DNA: TGTGCCAGTAGGGTAGGGGGGATAGGGGAGCTGTTTTTT. Protein product: CASRVGGIGELFF.

The chain joins TRBV7-8 to TRBJ2-7; 9 nucleotides match TRBD1. Per germline, CDR1 SGHVS and CDR2 FQNEAQ. The V gene end was trimmed by 5 bases and the J gene end by 7 bases; junction bases not matched to a gene: 9. This CDR3 comprises 14 residues. The CDR3 reads CASSHRDRVKEQYF. In DNA, the CDR3 is TGTGCCAGCAGCCACCGGGACAGGGTTAAGGAGCAGTACTTC.

CDR3 in DNA: TGCGCCAGCAGCCAAGACGGGGGAAGGAGCTACACCTTC. Its translation: CASSQDGGRSYTF. The chain uses TRBV4-1 and TRBJ1-2; TRBD1 is a possible D gene (5 bases). The CDR3 has 13 residues. Per germline, CDR1 MGHRA and CDR2 YSYEKL. Trimming left V 0 bases short and J 9 bases short, with 11 bases between.

The V gene is TRBV27, the J gene TRBJ1-5; TRBD1 aligns across 7 bases. Germline V lookup: CDR1 MNHEY, CDR2 SMNVEV (reference sequence). CDR3 length: 16 residues. After removal of 0 bases from V and 7 bases from J, the junction contained 9 bases not matched to a gene. CDR3 nucleotide sequence: TGTGCCAGCAGTTTATCCTCGACAGGGTTCTTACAGCCCCAGCATTTT. It codes for CASSLSSTGFLQPQHF.

This chain uses TRBV27 with TRBJ1-2, with 9 bases fitting TRBD1. CDR1 is MNHEY and CDR2 is SMNVEV in the germline V gene (reference sequence). V was clipped by 0 bases and J by 5 bases; unmatched bases: 7. The CDR3 covers 16 residues. CDR3 sequence reads: CASSLSPGTGPYGYTF. The CDR3 DNA sequence: TGTGCCAGCAGTTTATCACCGGGGACAGGGCCTTATGGCTACACCTTC.

This clone was counted a single time. In nucleotides, the CDR3 is TGTGCCAGTAGTGTATCCACTGGTGGCTACACCTTC. Protein product: CASSVSTGGYTF. V and J are TRBV19 and TRBJ1-2, with no clear D. Trimming took 5 bases from V and 7 from J, leaving 11 bases between them. Germline assignment: CDR1 LNHDA and CDR2 SQIVND (reference sequence). There are 12 residues in the CDR3.

The rearrangement joins TRBV5-4 to TRBJ2-3; D might be TRBD2 (5 bases). The germline V gene encodes CDR1 SGHNT and CDR2 YYREEE (reference sequence). Trimming removed 4 bases at V and 9 bases at J, with 18 bases between. This CDR3 region has 14 residues. The CDR3 coding sequence is TGTGCCAGCAGCCACCCTGGACTCCTCAAGACGCAGTATTTT. Translating it yields CASSHPGLLKTQYF.

The chain uses TRBV12-3 or TRBV12-4 and TRBJ1-2; D is uncertain. The CDR3 spans 13 residues. V lost 5 bases and J lost 1, with 8 bases in between. The CDR3 spells CASSRTVNYGYTF. The DNA for the CDR3 is TGTGCCAGCAGTCGGACGGTTAACTATGGCTACACCTTC.

The chain uses TRBV5-6 and TRBJ1-6; the D gene is possibly TRBD1 (5 bases). This CDR3 comprises 16 residues. The V end was cut by 5 bases, the J end by 7 bases, with 19 bases between. Germline CDR1 reads SGHDT; CDR2 reads YYEEEE. The CDR3 sequence is CASRAGPFIRNSPLHF. In DNA form, the CDR3 reads TGTGCCAGCAGAGCGGGACCCTTCATCCGAAATTCACCCCTCCACTTT.

The V call is TRBV2, the J call TRBJ2-3; D is undetermined. V shed 1 base and J shed 0 bases, with 5 bases lying between them. The CDR3 length is 14 residues. Germline V gives CDR1 SNHLY, CDR2 FYNNEI. CDR3 bases: TGTGCCAGCAGTGAAGGGCAGAGCACAGATACGCAGTATTTT. It codes for CASSEGQSTDTQYF.

This rearrangement joins TRBV7-9 to TRBJ1-3; possibly TRBD1 for D (6 bases). V was cut by 5 bases and J by 4 bases, with 18 bases left in between. There are 16 residues in the CDR3. Germline lookup yields CDR1 SEHNR and CDR2 FQNEAQ (reference sequence). CDR3 DNA: TGTGCCAGCAGCCCACAGGGAGCATTGGGAGGAAACACCATATATTTT. Residues: CASSPQGALGGNTIYF. The full variable domain, rest sourced from reference TRBV7-9 and TRBJ1-3, is DTGVSQNPRHKITKRGQNVTFRCDPISEHNRLYWYRQTLGQGPEFLTYFQNEAQLEKSRLLSDRFSAERPKGSFSTLEIQRTEQGDSAMYLCASSPQGALGGNTIYFGEGSWLTVV.

The CDR3 nucleotides read TGTGCCAGCAGCCAAGGAGGGGCGGTAACTCGCACAGATACGCAGTATTTT. This codes for CASSQGGAVTRTDTQYF. The chain links TRBV4-2 to TRBJ2-3; D tentatively reads TRBD1 or TRBD2 (5 bases each). The V gene lost 1 base and the J gene lost 1 base, with 15 bases spanning the gap. This CDR3 has 17 amino acids. Germline CDR1 reads LGHNA; CDR2 reads YNFKEQ.